This is a list of T cell receptor beta chains from one sample in a study of T-cell memory formation after mild COVID-19. TCRdb reprocessed the 5' RACE reads with MiXCR, giving one entry per CDR3 protein. The table lists just over 150,000 distinct CDR3 sequences, roughly 31% of them singletons, with around 12% in the top ten. Sequenced: PBMCs or a T cell subset sorted from them (not recorded which). These receptors all stem from an adult woman who had mild COVID-19 (a few samples of this study predate the infection). Cell type and time point are not known. Both conserved end residues are trimmed from each CDR3. D genes are given only for firm matches. Some rows mark clone size as missing; the rest say once, few, many or name a class of expanded clone.

TRBJ1-1,TRBV6-5,few,-,ASSSYLSDTEAF
TRBJ2-1,TRBV3-1,-,-,ASSQGLGYYNEQF
TRBJ2-7,TRBV19,-,TRBD2,ASSSGGRYEQY
TRBJ2-3,TRBV30,-,TRBD2,AWTLAGGSDTQY
TRBJ1-6,TRBV5-1,-,-,ASRPDLGSGPNSPLH
TRBJ2-1,TRBV5-1,-,TRBD2,ASSRGLGESYNEQF
TRBJ2-5,TRBV3-1,few,-,ASSQRTSTQETQY
TRBJ2-3,TRBV11-2,-,-,ASSPLERSTDTQY
TRBJ2-5,TRBV18,-,TRBD1,ASSPTGWETQY
TRBJ1-1,TRBV4-1,-,-,ASSHVMNTAEAF
TRBJ2-5,TRBV5-6,-,-,ASLGRGKETQY
TRBJ1-2,TRBV5-1,few,-,ASSLELTNYGYT
TRBJ2-7,TRBV7-2,few,TRBD1,ASSWTGYEQY
TRBJ2-7,TRBV30,-,TRBD1,ALAGGVTYEQY
TRBJ2-5,TRBV2,-,-,ASSDGRFQETQY
TRBJ2-3,TRBV12-3/TRBV12-4,-,TRBD1,ASRQGALTDTQY
TRBJ1-2,TRBV20-1,once,-,SVLGYGYT
TRBJ2-7,TRBV6-2/TRBV6-3,few,-,ASGPGTLYEQY
TRBJ2-1,TRBV29-1,few,-,SVEDGLASYNEQF
TRBJ2-1,TRBV19,many,TRBD2,ASSGGGDYNEQF
TRBJ2-1,TRBV5-1,few,TRBD1,ASSSRSWDRANNEQF
TRBJ2-1,TRBV7-9,-,-,ASSLVVTEQF
TRBJ2-1,TRBV6-5,few,-,ASSYAAGSGNEQF
TRBJ2-1,TRBV29-1,-,TRBD2,SVNVAGALNNEQF
TRBJ2-7,TRBV10-3,-,-,AISEASYEQY
TRBJ2-1,TRBV12-3/TRBV12-4,-,-,ASSPGESEQF
TRBJ2-7,TRBV20-1,few,-,SASIRHVGYEQY
TRBJ2-7,TRBV29-1,-,-,SVVSIGDFYEQY
TRBJ1-2,TRBV24-1,-,TRBD1,ATSRDRAYGYT
TRBJ2-1,TRBV7-8,few,-,ASSLMGNNEQF
TRBJ2-7,TRBV5-1,-,-,ASSLSGTYEQY
TRBJ2-6,TRBV28,-,TRBD1,ASTGGSGANVLT
TRBJ2-4,TRBV29-1,-,-,SVEVMQAKNIQY
TRBJ2-7,TRBV24-1,-,-,ATSPTHSYEQY
TRBJ2-5,TRBV7-9,-,-,ASSSLGG
TRBJ2-2,TRBV12-3/TRBV12-4,-,-,ASSTDQANTGELF
TRBJ2-7,TRBV7-6,-,-,ASSYSEAYEQY
TRBJ2-5,TRBV5-1,few,-,ASSFNGAKETQY
TRBJ1-2,TRBV2,-,-,ASSDSIRPDGYT
TRBJ2-5,TRBV7-6,-,TRBD2,ASSLTSGETQY
TRBJ2-7,TRBV5-1,many,TRBD1,ASSPGTGDYEQY
TRBJ2-5,TRBV6-5,few,-,ASREGSEETQY
TRBJ2-1,TRBV12-3/TRBV12-4,-,-,ASSLDPGPPRNEQF
TRBJ1-2,TRBV12-3/TRBV12-4,-,-,ASRIQEVYGYT
TRBJ2-2,TRBV5-1,few,-,ASSLAVAGITGELF
TRBJ2-1,TRBV7-2,few,-,ASSLVGPSSYNEQF
TRBJ2-1,TRBV7-2,few,-,ASSFGRRTYNEQF
TRBJ1-1,TRBV5-4,-,TRBD1,ASSWDSLYAQAF
TRBJ2-5,TRBV24-1,-,-,ATSDPGARRETQY
TRBJ1-3,TRBV3-1,-,-,ASSQELSSVNTIY
TRBJ2-5,TRBV5-6,few,-,ASSLEVAASETQY
TRBJ2-4,TRBV11-2,-,-,ASSPGTLNIQY